The 12 T cell receptor beta chains reported below all come from one sample, sequenced in a study of blood T cells in healthy people across ages. With a J-beta primer mix and a sample-barcoded 5' primer, a second PCR ran roughly 6 to 11 cycles. TCRdb reprocessed the 5' RACE reads via MiXCR and lists one record per CDR3 protein. The data contain 600,000 to 850,000 distinct CDR3 sequences, roughly 44% of them singletons. Sequences were obtained from blood. These receptors came from a woman aged 55-69 years in good health.

The chain is built from TRBV7-3 and TRBJ2-3; 10 nucleotides line up with TRBD2. V was clipped by 5 bases and J by 3 bases; unmatched bases: 5. Germline loops: CDR1 SGHTA, CDR2 FQGTGA. The CDR3 spans 15 residues. The CDR3 loop is CASSPQRGGTDTQYF. The CDR3 region has the DNA TGTGCCAGCAGCCCCCAGCGGGGGGGGACAGATACGCAGTATTTT.

This clonotype came up many times. The rearrangement uses TRBV7-2 and TRBJ2-3; 12 positions agree with TRBD2. The germline gives CDR1 SGHTA, CDR2 FQGNSA. This CDR3 has 16 residues. The V segment lost 7 bases and the J segment 6 bases; nucleotides outside the gene matches: 11. The CDR3 DNA reads as TGTGCCAGCACCTATCGAGGACTAGCGGGAAGGGATACGCAGTATTTT. Translation gives CASTYRGLAGRDTQYF.

This chain joins TRBV5-1 and TRBJ2-3; D tentatively reads TRBD1 or TRBD2 (5 bases each). The V end lost 3 bases, the J end lost 3 bases, and 14 bases lay between the germline ends. The CDR3 consists of 15 residues. Germline V gives CDR1 SGHRS, CDR2 YFSETQ. The CDR3, as DNA: TGCGCCAGCAGCTCGGGGCGGCCTATTACAGATACGCAGTATTTT. Translation: CASSSGRPITDTQYF.

The V and J genes are TRBV5-6 and TRBJ2-5; tentatively, D is TRBD2 (7 bases). The CDR3 contains 17 residues. Per the germline V gene, CDR1 is SGHDT and CDR2 is YYEEEE. The V end lost 2 bases, the J end lost 4 bases, and 21 bases lay between the germline ends. The CDR3 spells CASSLNGGLGVLETQYF. The CDR3 DNA follows: TGTGCCAGCAGCTTAAACGGGGGGCTCGGGGTATTAGAGACCCAGTACTTC.

The table lists this clonotype with a few counts. The chain is built from TRBV6-1 and TRBJ2-3; unclear D gene. CDR1 and CDR2 from the germline V gene are MNHNS and SASEGT. This CDR3 spans 13 amino acids. V lost 3 bases and J 8 bases, leaving 12 bases between the germline ends. CDR3 amino acids: CASSDPEVGTQYF. The CDR3 nucleotides read TGTGCCAGCAGTGATCCCGAGGTCGGTACGCAGTATTTT.

The chain joins TRBV7-2 to TRBJ1-4, with D unclear. The CDR3 is 14 amino acids. The germline V gene encodes CDR1 SGHTA and CDR2 FQGNSA. V gave up 5 bases and J gave up 8 bases, with 15 bases separating them. The CDR3 reads CASSVRRPNEKLFF. CDR3 sequence (DNA): TGTGCCAGCAGCGTACGAAGACCAAACGAAAAACTGTTTTTT. The variable domain in full, completed from reference TRBV7-2 and TRBJ1-4, reads GAGVSQSPSNKVTEKGKDVELRCDPISGHTALYWYRQSLGQGLEFLIYFQGNSAPDKSGLPSDRFSAERTGGSVSTLTIQRTQQEDSAVYLCASSVRRPNEKLFFGSGTQLSVL.

With regard to this clonotype: A clone one base away is much larger, so this may be a read error. This chain uses TRBV28 with TRBJ2-1; D remains ambiguous. CDR3 length equals 12 residues. Germline CDR1 MDHEN, CDR2 SYDVKM. Between the trimmed V and J ends, which lost 2 bases and 12 bases, there was a span of 11 bases. The CDR3 region is CASSLNGHGQFF. DNA of the CDR3: TGTGCCAGCAGTTTAAACGGCCATGGGCAGTTCTTC.

This clonotype was observed a handful of times. This chain links TRBV7-9 with TRBJ2-3; D gene ambiguous. Germline lookup yields CDR1 SEHNR and CDR2 FQNEAQ (reference sequence). This CDR3 is built from 16 residues. V lost 2 bases to trimming and J lost 2 bases, with 14 bases between them. CDR3: CASSLHNTTFTDTQYF. DNA of the CDR3: TGTGCCAGCAGCTTACATAACACCACTTTCACAGATACGCAGTATTTT.

The rearrangement links TRBV7-3 to TRBJ2-7; TRBD1 is a possible D gene (6 bases). The germline V gene has CDR1 SGHTA and CDR2 FQGTGA. The V end was cut by 5 bases, the J end by 13 bases, with 18 bases between. The CDR3 extends over 12 amino acids. CDR3 sequence (DNA): TGTGCCAGCAGCCTACCAGGACAGTGGATCTACTTC. Protein: CASSLPGQWIYF.

The rearrangement links TRBV20-1 to TRBJ2-5; 7 nucleotides align to TRBD2. CDR1 is DFQATT and CDR2 is SNEGSKA in the germline V gene (reference sequence). With 3 bases clipped from V and 5 bases from J, the junction kept 6 bases outside the gene matches. The CDR3 covers 13 residues. The CDR3 nucleotides are TGCAGTGCTAGTAGGCTAGCGGCGGAGACCCAGTACTTC. Residues: CSASRLAAETQYF.

The gene calls are TRBV2 and TRBJ2-3; 8 bases match TRBD2. There are 16 residues in the CDR3. J was trimmed by 4 bases and V by 3 bases; bases with no gene match: 9. The germline V gene has CDR1 SNHLY and CDR2 FYNNEI. This chain's CDR3 is CASSEAFGGAADTQYF. The CDR3 nucleotides read TGTGCCAGCAGTGAGGCGTTCGGGGGGGCCGCAGATACGCAGTATTTT.

The V and J genes are TRBV20-1 and TRBJ2-1; TRBD1 aligns across 9 bases. The V and J ends lost 5 bases and 1 base, in that order; junction bases with no gene match: 6. CDR3 length: 15 amino acids. Germline V gene lookup returns CDR1 DFQATT and CDR2 SNEGSKA (reference sequence). In nucleotides, the CDR3 is TGCAGTGCTTGGAAAGGGACAGGGTCCTACAATGAGCAGTTCTTC. Encoded protein: CSAWKGTGSYNEQFF.